Given below is one T cell receptor (beta chain) in context. What it binds is not known. PCR used 60 Vbeta primers and 13 Jbeta primers. Here immunoSEQ multiplex PCR was the method, and the copy in TCRdb shows in-frame clones only, minus some. The sample contains roughly 120,000 clones, 82% of which appear only once. CDR1 and CDR2 (germline): PRHDT, FYEKMQ (reference sequence). Trimming took off 5 bases at V and 4 bases at J, with 14 bases between the two ends. This CDR3 spans 14 amino acids. The data were taken from a study of cytomegalovirus exposure and HLA in healthy donors. Overall study findings and caveats: As a later analysis revealed, most CMV-associated TCR beta chains appeared HLA-restricted. For presence/absence analyses, sequencing depth was assumed to be roughly uniform across donors. Earlier analysis yielded a pattern in which most TCR beta V segments were productive about 87% or about 30% of the time. The study listed some 160 cytomegalovirus-associated TCR beta chains.

The chain carries TRBV13 and TRBJ1-2, with D possibly TRBD1 on 6 matching bases. Sequencing was performed on PBMCs. This sequence was found in a woman aged 18 to 35 in good health and CMV-seronegative. The CDR3 sequence is CASSGRDTPYGYTF. The CDR3 coding sequence is TGTGCCAGCAGCGGACGGGACACTCCCTATGGCTACACCTTC.